The present T cell receptor beta chain was sequenced within a study of regulatory T cells in long-lasting Graves disease. General study results and limits: TRBV28, TRBJ1-2 and TRBJ2-5 were favored in persistent disease. New patients shared fewer public clonotypes (around 980) than persistent patients did (about 3,000).

V was pared by 1 base and J by 7 bases, with 8 bases between. The CDR3 covers 12 residues. CDR1 SGHDT and CDR2 YYEEEE come from the germline V gene. Construction of TCR beta libraries relied on iRepertoire HTBI primers and on Arm-PCR targeting CDR3 regions. TCRdb ran MiXCR on the multiplex PCR reads and lists one entry per CDR3 protein. The repertoire has 550,000 to 600,000 distinct CDR3 sequences, 15% to 20% of them found once; the top ten carry around 12%. The time point was: newly diagnosed GD, antithyroid drugs for less than 3 months. Extracted PBMC RNA gave rise to the TCR library. This clonotype was counted at least ten times. Its antigen is not identified. These data are also associated with another study on T cells in Graves' hyperthyroidism and ophthalmopathy. As reported in that work: Lactation, pregnancy, other autoimmune disease or uncontrolled infection led to exclusion of patients. HTBI primers drove first-round RT-PCR of the TCR CDR3.

The TCR comes from a man aged 18-30 years with Graves disease. This rearrangement joins TRBV5-6 to TRBJ1-1; no firm D call. This material consisted of peripheral blood mononuclear cells (PBMCs), taken at new diagnosis, from a patient treated with antithyroid drugs. CDR3 in amino acids: CASSLRGIEAFF. The CDR3, as DNA: TGTGCCAGCAGCTTGCGTGGGATTGAAGCTTTCTTT.